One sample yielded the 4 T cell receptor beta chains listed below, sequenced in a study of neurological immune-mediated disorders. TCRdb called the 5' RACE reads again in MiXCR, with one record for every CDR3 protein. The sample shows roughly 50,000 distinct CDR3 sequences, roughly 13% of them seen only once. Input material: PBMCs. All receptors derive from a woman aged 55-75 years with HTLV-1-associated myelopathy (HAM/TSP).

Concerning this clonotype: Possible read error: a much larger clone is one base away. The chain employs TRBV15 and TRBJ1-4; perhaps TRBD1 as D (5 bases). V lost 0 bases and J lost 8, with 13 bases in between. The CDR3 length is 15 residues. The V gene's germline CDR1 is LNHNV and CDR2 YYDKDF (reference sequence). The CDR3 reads CATSRDRGVGEKLFF. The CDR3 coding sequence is TGTGCCACCAGCAGAGATCGGGGGGTCGGGGAAAAACTGTTTTTT.

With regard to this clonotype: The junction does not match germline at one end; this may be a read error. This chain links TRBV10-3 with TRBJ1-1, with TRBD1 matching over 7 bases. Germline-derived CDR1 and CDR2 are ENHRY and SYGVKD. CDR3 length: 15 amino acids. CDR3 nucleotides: TGTGACATCAGTAAGCAGGGGGGACCTAACACTGAAGATTTCTTT. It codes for CDISKQGGPNTEDFF.

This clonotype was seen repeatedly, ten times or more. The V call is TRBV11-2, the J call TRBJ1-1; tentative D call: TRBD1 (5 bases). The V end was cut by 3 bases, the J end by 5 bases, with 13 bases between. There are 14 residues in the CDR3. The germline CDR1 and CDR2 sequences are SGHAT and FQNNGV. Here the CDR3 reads CASSFSTGGTEAFF. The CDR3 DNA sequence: TGTGCCAGCAGCTTTAGTACAGGTGGTACTGAAGCTTTCTTT.

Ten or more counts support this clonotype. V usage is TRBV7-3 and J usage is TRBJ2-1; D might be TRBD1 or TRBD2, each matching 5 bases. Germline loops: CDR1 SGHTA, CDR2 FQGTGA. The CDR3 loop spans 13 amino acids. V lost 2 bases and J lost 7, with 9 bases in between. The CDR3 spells CASSLGTGNEQFF. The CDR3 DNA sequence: TGTGCCAGCAGCTTAGGGACCGGGAATGAGCAGTTCTTC.